This T cell receptor beta chain came from a study of control samples from healthy donors and cancer patients. CDR3 length: 15 amino acids. Germline V lookup: CDR1 SEHNR, CDR2 FQNEAQ (reference sequence). Trimming cost V 5 bases and J 3 bases, with 16 bases left between them. Generated by immunoSEQ multiplex PCR, the TCRdb table keeps only in-frame clones and is missing some. The sample has 90,000 or so clones, approximately 86% seen once. The V call is TRBV7-9, the J call TRBJ1-1; a possible D gene is TRBD1 (5 bases). Sequencing was carried out using blood. The TCR sequence derives from a man in his thirties or forties in good health. The CDR3 region has the DNA TGTGCCAGCAGCCGGGACTTACAATTGGACACTGAAGCTTTCTTT. Its protein is CASSRDLQLDTEAFF. Full variable domain (outside the CDR3, taken from reference TRBV7-9 and TRBJ1-1): DTGVSQNPRHKITKRGQNVTFRCDPISEHNRLYWYRQTLGQGPEFLTYFQNEAQLEKSRLLSDRFSAERPKGSFSTLEIQRTEQGDSAMYLCASSRDLQLDTEAFFGQGTRLTVV.